The 15 T cell receptor beta chains below were found in one sample sequenced in a study of response to subunit inactivated influenza vaccine. TCRdb ran MiXCR on the RT-PCR reads and lists one entry per CDR3 protein. The profile shows fewer than 550,000 distinct CDR3 sequences, less than 30% of them singletons. Sequencing was performed on CD4+ T cells sorted from PBMCs, taken more than 4 days after vaccination. The receptors come from a man aged 45-65 years who received an inactivated influenza vaccine.

This clonotype was observed a handful of times. The chain couples TRBV20-1 to TRBJ2-1, with TRBD2 matching over 11 bases. V trimming: 6 bases; J trimming: 2 bases; junction bases outside the gene matches: 3. Germline CDR1 DFQATT, CDR2 SNEGSKA (reference sequence). The CDR3 loop spans 14 amino acids. CDR3 in amino acids: CSALAGGPYNEQFF. Here the CDR3 DNA reads TGCAGTGCGCTAGCGGGAGGCCCCTACAATGAGCAGTTCTTC.

This chain links TRBV6-2 or TRBV6-3 with TRBJ2-7, with 8 bases fitting TRBD2. CDR1 and CDR2 from the germline V gene are MNHEY and SVGEGT. The junction had 25 bases not matched to a gene; V was cut back by 0 bases and J by 12 bases. There are 19 residues in the CDR3. The CDR3 nucleotides read TGTGCCAGCAGTTACTCGAGCGGTTCGGCCGGGACTAGTGCCCCTCCCAGGTACTTC. This codes for CASSYSSGSAGTSAPPRYF.

In its sample, this clonotype was seen once. The gene calls are TRBV10-2 and TRBJ2-3; 8 bases fit TRBD2. Germline V CDR1 and CDR2: WSHSY, SAAADI. The CDR3 totals 15 residues. V shed 6 bases, J shed 4 bases, and the junction held 9 bases outside the gene matches. In DNA, the CDR3 is TGCGCCAGCAGCCCATCCGGACTAGCCGCAGATACGCAGTATTTT. This codes for CASSPSGLAADTQYF.

This chain links TRBV7-2 with TRBJ2-1; 7 bases line up with TRBD1. Germline CDR1 SGHTA, CDR2 FQGNSA. V lost 4 bases, J lost 4 bases, and 7 bases stayed unmatched. The CDR3 sequence is 15 residues long. Here the CDR3 reads CASSSSGTEYNEQFF. DNA for the CDR3: TGTGCCAGCAGCTCATCCGGGACAGAATACAATGAGCAGTTCTTC.

CDR3 DNA: TGCAGTGCCCACCGCGGGGGCTACGAGCAGTACTTC. This codes for CSAHRGGYEQYF. The V gene is TRBV20-1, the J gene TRBJ2-7; 7 bases are a match to TRBD2. Looked up from germline, CDR1 is DFQATT and CDR2 is SNEGSKA (reference sequence). The CDR3 loop spans 12 amino acids. Germline trimming cut 6 bases from V and 3 bases from J; bases unmatched to any gene: 5.

This clonotype came up a few times. The chain is built from TRBV7-2 and TRBJ2-5, with 7 bases lining up with TRBD2. The trim removed 4 bases at V and 4 bases at J, leaving 6 bases unmatched. Germline CDR1 SGHTA, CDR2 FQGNSA. CDR3 length: 14 residues. The CDR3 DNA reads TGTGCCAGCAGCTCGCAGACTAGCAGAGAGACCCAGTACTTC. It encodes CASSSQTSRETQYF.

This clonotype was counted between two and nine times. The chain links TRBV5-1 to TRBJ2-1; 11 nucleotides agree with TRBD2. This CDR3 has 15 residues. V was clipped by 1 base and J by 7 bases; unmatched bases: 4. Germline V gene data show CDR1 as SGHRS and CDR2 as YFSETQ. CDR3 nucleotides: TGCGCCAGCAGCTTGCCGTCTAGCGGGAGGAATGAGCAGTTCTTC. It yields the protein CASSLPSSGRNEQFF.

CDR3 residues: CATSDLIAGQEKLFF. In nucleotides, the CDR3 is TGTGCCACCAGTGATTTGATCGCCGGACAGGAAAAACTGTTTTTT. The rearrangement uses TRBV24-1 and TRBJ1-4; tentatively, D is TRBD1 (6 bases). The CDR3 totals 15 residues. The V end lost 0 bases, the J end lost 8 bases, and 12 bases lay between the germline ends. CDR1 is KGHDR, CDR2 SFDVKD, per germline.

The J gene is TRBJ2-2, the V gene TRBV5-1; D may be TRBD1 (6 bases). Per germline, CDR1 SGHRS and CDR2 YFSETQ. The V and J ends lost 4 bases and 3 bases respectively, with 13 bases between them. The length of the CDR3 is 15 residues. CDR3 nucleotides: TGCGCCAGCAGCGGAACAGGGCGGGACACCGGGGAGCTGTTTTTT. Its translation is CASSGTGRDTGELFF.

This clonotype occurred a few times. This chain joins TRBV6-1 and TRBJ1-4, with D maybe TRBD1 (5 bases). Trimming took 6 bases from V and 4 from J, leaving 12 bases between them. The CDR3 totals 14 residues. Germline V gene data show CDR1 as MNHNS and CDR2 as SASEGT. CDR3 region: CASSEGRFNEKLFF. The CDR3, as DNA: TGTGCCAGCAGCGAGGGACGGTTTAATGAAAAACTGTTTTTT.

The chain carries TRBV7-2 and TRBJ1-3; no reliable D call. Per germline, CDR1 SGHTA and CDR2 FQGNSA. V was shortened by 1 base and J by 2 bases, with 9 bases between the two germline ends. The CDR3 spans 15 residues. As DNA, the CDR3 is TGTGCCAGCAGCTTAGGGTTGGGGACTGGAAACACCATATATTTT. It encodes CASSLGLGTGNTIYF.

The J gene is TRBJ2-2, the V gene TRBV20-1, with D unclear. Trimming pared 3 bases from V and 4 bases from J, leaving 6 bases between. The germline CDR1 and CDR2 sequences are DFQATT and SNEGSKA (reference sequence). The CDR3 length is 12 residues. CDR3 amino acids: CSARSATGELFF. The DNA for the CDR3 is TGCAGTGCTAGGAGTGCCACCGGGGAGCTGTTTTTT.

This clonotype was recorded at least ten times. The rearrangement links TRBV4-2 to TRBJ2-3; 8 bases line up with TRBD1. V lost 11 bases to trimming and J lost 1 base; unmatched junction nucleotides: 2. The CDR3 covers 12 residues. Germline CDR1 and CDR2: LGHNA and YNFKEQ. The CDR3 bases are TGTGCCGCGGGACAGGGCACAGATACGCAGTATTTT. As protein: CAAGQGTDTQYF.

The chain joins TRBV7-2 to TRBJ2-7; 12 bases align to TRBD1. Trimming at V came to 2 bases and at J to 6 bases, leaving 5 bases not matched to a gene. The CDR3 runs 15 residues. Germline values: CDR1 SGHTA, CDR2 FQGNSA. CDR3 in amino acids: CASSLTGQGALEQYF. The DNA for the CDR3 is TGTGCCAGCAGCTTAACGGGACAGGGGGCCCTCGAGCAGTACTTC. The variable domain in full, completed from reference TRBV7-2 and TRBJ2-7, reads GAGVSQSPSNKVTEKGKDVELRCDPISGHTALYWYRQSLGQGLEFLIYFQGNSAPDKSGLPSDRFSAERTGGSVSTLTIQRTQQEDSAVYLCASSLTGQGALEQYFGPGTRLTVT.

The V and J genes are TRBV5-1 and TRBJ2-7; the D call may be TRBD1 or TRBD2 (5 bases each). The germline V and J ends were trimmed by 2 bases and 0 bases, with 15 bases remaining between them. CDR3 length: 16 residues. The germline CDR1 and CDR2 sequences are SGHRS and YFSETQ. CDR3 sequence: CASSFGGLGDSYEQYF. The DNA for the CDR3 is TGCGCCAGCAGCTTTGGGGGTCTAGGGGACTCCTACGAGCAGTACTTC.